Listed below are T cell receptor beta chains from one sample, sequenced in a study of shared T cell receptors in the human thymus. Profiling relied on immunoSEQ multiplex PCR, and the TCRdb table lists in-frame clones only, not all of them. Of just under 550,000 clones listed, around 82% are singletons. These data were also filed under a second study, of human thymus T cells.

Sequencing input: thymocytes. Source of these receptors: a boy younger than two with a congenital heart defect. The CDR3 runs from the conserved cysteine through the conserved F or W. The D gene is left open where the match is weak. Size values are once, few and many counts, or a class for expanded clones, and some rows have none.

v_gene	j_gene	abundance	d_gene	CDR3nt	CDR3aa
TRBV5-1	TRBJ1-4	NA	NA	TGCGCCAGCAGCCCCCAGGGGAGAACTAATGAAAAACTGTTTTTT	CASSPQGRTNEKLFF
TRBV13	TRBJ2-7	once	NA	TGTGCCAGCAGCCTACAGGACTATACCAGTACCTACGAGCAGTACTTC	CASSLQDYTSTYEQYF
TRBV7-2	TRBJ1-2	NA	NA	TGTGCCAGCAGCCCGGGTGGCCGGGGTGGCTACACCTTC	CASSPGGRGGYTF
TRBV29-1	TRBJ2-7	NA	NA	TGCAGCGTTGCCAGGGAAAGCTCCTACGAGCAGTACTTC	CSVARESSYEQYF
TRBV2	TRBJ2-7	NA	TRBD2	TGTGCCAGCAGTGCCAAGAGCTGGGTAGCTAGCGGAATATACGAGCAGTACTTC	CASSAKSWVASGIYEQYF
TRBV30	TRBJ2-7	NA	TRBD2	TGTGCCTGGAGTCTGTCTAGCGGGAGAAAAAGCTCCTACGAGCAGTACTTC	CAWSLSSGRKSSYEQYF
TRBV2	TRBJ1-2	NA	TRBD1	TGTGCCAGCAGGGAACAGGGGGCGAAGCTCATGCCCTATGGCTACACCTTC	CASREQGAKLMPYGYTF
TRBV28	TRBJ2-5	NA	TRBD2	TGTGCCAGCACAACCGGGAGGGCAGAGACCCAGTACTTC	CASTTGRAETQYF
TRBV25-1	TRBJ2-1	NA	NA	TGTGCCAGCAGTGAATTACTAGTCTCCTACAATGAGCAGTTCTTC	CASSELLVSYNEQFF
TRBV6-1	TRBJ2-5	NA	NA	TGTGCCAGCAGTGCCCTGGGAGTAGCCCCACACCGGACCCAGTACTTC	CASSALGVAPHRTQYF
TRBV6-5	TRBJ1-3	few	NA	TGTGCCAGCAGATTAGGGGGGGCGCATGGCGGCACCATATATTTT	CASRLGGAHGGTIYF
TRBV29-1	TRBJ2-7	NA	TRBD2	TGCAGCGTTGGCCGATTCGGGAGGGCCGCCTACGAGCAGTACTTC	CSVGRFGRAAYEQYF
TRBV7-2	TRBJ2-7	NA	NA	TGTGCCAGCAGCTTACACGGCAGCGCCTTCGAGCAGTACTTC	CASSLHGSAFEQYF
TRBV4-3	TRBJ2-5	few	TRBD2	TGCGCCAGCAGCCAAGTCATCGGGAGGGCCCCAGAGACCCAGTACTTC	CASSQVIGRAPETQYF
TRBV10-1	TRBJ2-3	once	TRBD2	TGCGCCAGCAGTGAGTCGATAGCGGGAGGGCCCAAAGATACGCAGTATTTT	CASSESIAGGPKDTQYF
TRBV5-1	TRBJ2-7	NA	NA	TGCGCCAGCAAAGACGGACTATCCTACGAGCAGTACTTC	CASKDGLSYEQYF
TRBV13	TRBJ2-7	NA	NA	TGTGCCAGCAGCTTAGATGACCGGGCCTACGAGCAGTACTTC	CASSLDDRAYEQYF
TRBV30	TRBJ1-4	NA	TRBD1	TGTGCCTGGAGCCTTAAGACCCGGGACAGGGCTAATGAAAAACTGTTTTTT	CAWSLKTRDRANEKLFF
TRBV9	TRBJ1-1	NA	NA	TGTGCCAGCAGCGTAGAGGAGGAGGGGCGCACTGAAGCTTTCTTT	CASSVEEEGRTEAFF
TRBV5-8	TRBJ2-7	NA	TRBD1	TGTGCCAGCAGCTCTACCGGGACAGGAAAGTCCTACGAGCAGTACTTC	CASSSTGTGKSYEQYF
TRBV5-8	TRBJ2-5	NA	NA	TGTGCCAGCAGCTCCGTCGCTAGCGAGCAAGAGACCCAGTACTTC	CASSSVASEQETQYF
TRBV5-1	TRBJ2-3	NA	TRBD2	TGCGCCAGCAGCTTGGATGGACTAGCGGGAGGGCCCGGAGATACGCAGTATTTT	CASSLDGLAGGPGDTQYF
TRBV4-3	TRBJ2-5	NA	TRBD2	TGCGCCAGCAGCCAAGCTAACAGATTTACTAGCGGGAGGGCAAAAGAGACCCAGTACTTC	CASSQANRFTSGRAKETQYF